This entry is about one T cell receptor beta chain. The data were produced by immunoSEQ multiplex PCR, yet TCRdb's version contains in-frame clones alone and is incomplete. The table includes roughly 160,000 clones, around 94% detected once. This CDR3 is built from 14 residues. V lost 3 bases and J lost 1, with 9 bases in between. The germline V gene has CDR1 SNHLY and CDR2 FYNNEI. The data belong to a study of control samples from healthy donors and cancer patients. The chain links TRBV2 to TRBJ1-2; D call uncertain. The sample taken for sequencing was PBMCs. This receptor was obtained from a man aged 55 to 70 with colorectal cancer. The CDR3 nucleotides are TGTGCCAGCAGTGATCCAAGAGGTAACTATGGCTACACCTTC. It specifies CASSDPRGNYGYTF.